This T cell receptor (beta chain) was sequenced in a study of blood T cells in healthy people across ages. Regarding the study as a whole: With age, beta diversity per million T cells declined roughly linearly, significantly by approximately 40.

Points on this clonotype: Its antigen is not identified.

With a J-beta primer mix and a sample-barcoded 5' primer, a second PCR ran roughly 7 to 11 cycles. Each sample provided no less than 3 million CDR3-containing paired-end reads. TCRdb re-analysed the 5' RACE reads in MiXCR, keeping a single row per CDR3 protein. The sample includes 750,000 or so distinct CDR3 sequences, around 25% of them seen just once. The sample was also reused in another study, on T cells of mothers and their children. From that second work: A few healthy Caucasian mothers gave samples, and so did their six children.

The specimen was blood. The clonotype originates from a boy aged 5-17 years in good health.

CDR3 protein: CASLGLAGADTQYF. The CDR3 coding sequence is TGTGCCAGTCTTGGACTAGCGGGAGCAGATACGCAGTATTTT. The chain has TRBV6-6 and TRBJ2-3; 13 bases align to TRBD2. Germline CDR1 MNHNY, CDR2 SVGAGI (reference sequence). The CDR3 has 14 residues. J gave up 4 bases and V 9 bases, and 4 bases lay outside the gene matches.